These 5 T cell receptor beta chains came from one sample sequenced in a study of cytomegalovirus exposure and HLA in healthy donors. Primers for the PCR totalled 60 Vbeta and 13 Jbeta. The repertoire was sequenced with immunoSEQ multiplex PCR; TCRdb's copy has only in-frame clones and lacks some. Of more than 95,000 clones listed, roughly 9% were seen once; the top ten hold roughly 3.1%. Sequencing was performed on PBMCs. The receptors stem from a man aged 25-40 years in good health and CMV-seronegative.

The J gene is TRBJ2-7, the V gene TRBV4-1; TRBD1 matches 11 bases. With V trimmed by 0 bases and J by 2 bases, 3 bases remained unmatched. CDR3 length equals 16 residues. Germline values: CDR1 MGHRA, CDR2 YSYEKL. This chain's CDR3 is CASSQEGQGATYEQYF. CDR3 coding DNA: TGCGCCAGCAGCCAAGAAGGACAGGGGGCGACCTACGAGCAGTACTTC.

This chain links TRBV7-9 with TRBJ2-7; 7 bases map to TRBD1. V gave up 5 bases and J gave up 5 bases; unmatched junction bases: 12. CDR1 and CDR2 from the germline V gene are SEHNR and FQNEAQ (reference sequence). The CDR3 is 15 amino acids. CDR3 nucleotide sequence: TGTGCCAGCAGCGTTAAGGGGGCGGGTTCCGACGAGCAGTACTTC. Its protein is CASSVKGAGSDEQYF.

This clone has just a few counts. This chain uses TRBV7-6 with TRBJ2-1, with D maybe TRBD2 (7 bases). The germline V gene encodes CDR1 SGHVS and CDR2 FNYEAQ. The length of the CDR3 is 15 residues. Trimming shortened V by 4 bases and J by 5 bases, and 15 bases separated the two germline ends. The CDR3 DNA reads as TGTGCCAGCAGCTCAAAGGGGGGGGGAGACAATGAGCAGTTCTTC. Its protein is CASSSKGGGDNEQFF.

This clone showed up just a few times. A clone one base away is much larger, so this may be a read error. V is TRBV30 and J is TRBJ2-7; D possibly corresponds to TRBD1 (5 bases). CDR1 is GTSNPN and CDR2 is SVGIG in the germline V gene (reference sequence). CDR3 length: 14 amino acids. V shed 1 base and J shed 0 bases, with 10 bases lying between them. This CDR3 is CAWSAGPGSYEQYV. In DNA form, the CDR3 reads TGTGCCTGGAGTGCAGGGCCTGGCTCCTACGAGCAGTACGTC.

The chain recombines TRBV5-8 with TRBJ2-1, with D possibly TRBD1 on 6 matching bases. Trimming stripped 9 bases from V and 8 bases from J, with 24 bases between. The CDR3 totals 15 residues. CDR1 and CDR2 (germline): SGHTS, YDEGEE. The CDR3 is CANRDILGRDHEQFF. Written as DNA, the CDR3 is TGTGCCAACCGGGACATCCTGGGCAGGGATCATGAGCAGTTCTTC.